This entry is about one TCR beta chain. Its cognate antigen is unknown. A much larger clonotype is one base distant, so this may be a read error. It was from 2 million PBMCs stored at -80 C that the unsorted libraries were obtained. This entry is derived from a study of neurological immune-mediated disorders. The CDR3 is 12 amino acids. The cDNA was synthesized by means of template-switch 5'RACE, which was carried out with 10-nucleotide random UMIs. TCRdb reanalysed the 5' RACE reads using MiXCR and keeps one entry per CDR3 protein. The sample has tens of thousands of distinct CDR3 sequences, 3% to 4% seen once; the top ten hold around 3.2%. Findings and limits, study-wide: Repertoires from 18 of 34 multiple sclerosis patients grouped phylogenetically into a related-CDR3 cluster, suggesting a possible signature. CDR3 amino acid sequences of expanded clones were not shared across subjects, a result suggesting private repertoires in all groups.

The TCR sequence derives from a woman in her fifties or sixties with multiple sclerosis. Sequencing used PBMCs. The V call is TRBV12-3 or TRBV12-4, the J call TRBJ1-5, with D unresolved. The CDR3 bases are TGTGCCAGCAGTTTTTGGGGAGAGGCCCAGAATTTT. It encodes CASSFWGEAQNF.